This paragraph covers one T cell receptor (beta chain) sequence. Its antigen remains unknown. These data are taken from a study of T cells after posttransplantation cyclophosphamide. Study-level results: TRB clonality was highly associated with recipient CMV seropositivity and reactivation. Donor-recipient repertoire similarity was low at 1-2 months, rising over year one. Skin or GI-infiltrating T cells shared few TRB sequences with blood.

Using immunoSEQ multiplex PCR, the repertoire was profiled, and TCRdb retains in-frame clones only, with some absent. The sample yields 25,000 to 35,000 clones, approximately 90% seen once. Germline CDR1 KGHSH, CDR2 LQKENI. The CDR3 sequence is 14 residues long. V dropped 3 bases and J dropped 5; count of bases not matched to a gene: 0. Sequenced material: PBMCs. The chain is built from TRBV18 and TRBJ2-1, with 11 positions matching TRBD1. The origin of this receptor is a woman aged 40 to 50 with a blood cancer, CMV-positive, and with a related stem cell donor. The CDR3 reads CASSPGQGDNEQFF. CDR3 in DNA: TGTGCCAGCTCACCGGGACAGGGGGACAATGAGCAGTTCTTC.